This is a list of T cell receptor beta chains from one sample in a study of blood T cells in healthy people across ages. TCRdb reprocessed the 5' RACE reads via MiXCR and lists one record per CDR3 protein. The table has about 1,800,000 distinct CDR3 sequences, about 30% seen once; the top ten hold 6.5% to 8.5%. The sequenced material came from blood. These receptors were collected from a woman aged 30 to 39 in good health. CDR3s include the opening cysteine and the closing phenylalanine or tryptophan. D genes are given only for firm matches. The size field is filled for only some rows; it gives once, few, many or a size class.

>few|14|TRBJ1-4|TRBV5-1|.
TGCGCCAGCAGCTCCGAGGCGGCAGATGAAAAACTGTTTTTT
CASSSEAADEKLFF
>many|13|TRBJ1-1|TRBV20-1|.
TGCAGTGCCCGTCGGGACAAGAACACTGAAGCTTTCTTT
CSARRDKNTEAFF
>few|15|TRBJ2-3|TRBV7-3|.
TGTGCCAGCAGCCCCAGCCCGACTAGCACAGATACGCAGTATTTT
CASSPSPTSTDTQYF
>few|14|TRBJ2-5|TRBV28|TRBD1
TGTGCCAGCAGTTTCCGGCAGGGGGCAGAGACCCAGTACTTC
CASSFRQGAETQYF
>.|15|TRBJ2-5|TRBV2|.
TGTGCCAGCAGTGAAACCAGCGGATCCGGGAAGACCCAGTACTTC
CASSETSGSGKTQYF
>.|14|TRBJ1-3|TRBV6-5|.
TGTGCCAGCATTTCCCTGGGTCTTGGAAACACCATATATTTT
CASISLGLGNTIYF
>.|18|TRBJ1-4|TRBV4-1|.
TGCGCCAGCAGCCTTCGGGCCGGAGGACTCTCAACTAATGAAAAACTGTTTTTT
CASSLRAGGLSTNEKLFF
>.|17|TRBJ1-2|TRBV15|.
TGTACCACCAGCAGAGATCTGGGCAGGGAGGCCCACTATGGCTACACCTTC
CTTSRDLGREAHYGYTF
>few|14|TRBJ1-5|TRBV5-5|TRBD1
TGTGCCAGCATCTACGGGACAGCAAATCAGCCCCAGCATTTT
CASIYGTANQPQHF
>.|12|TRBJ1-5|TRBV10-1|.
TGCGCCAGCGGGAAGGGTACCCAGCCCCAGCATTTT
CASGKGTQPQHF
>.|13|TRBJ1-1|TRBV7-2|TRBD1
TGTGCGGGGGGACAGGGGGTAAACACTGAAGCTTTCTTT
CAGGQGVNTEAFF
>few|13|TRBJ2-1|TRBV24-1|TRBD2
TGTGCCACCGGAGCGGGGGGAGACAATGAGCAGTTCTTC
CATGAGGDNEQFF
>few|13|TRBJ2-7|TRBV29-1|TRBD1
TGCAGCGTCGCCACAGGGGAAGGCTACGAGCAGTACTTC
CSVATGEGYEQYF
>.|16|TRBJ1-6|TRBV10-3|TRBD1
TGTGCCATCAGTAACCGGGGACAGGGGGGTGAATCACCCCTCCACTTT
CAISNRGQGGESPLHF
>few|12|TRBJ2-7|TRBV6-1|TRBD1
TGTGCCATAGAGACAGGGTCCGACGAGCAGTACTTC
CAIETGSDEQYF
>.|16|TRBJ2-7|TRBV5-1|.
TGCGCCAGCACCAAGAGCTCTCGCACGGGGCGCGACGAGCAGTACTTC
CASTKSSRTGRDEQYF
>many|17|TRBJ1-2|TRBV9|TRBD1
TGTGCCAGCAGCGGATTCGGGACAGAGAACGGGAACTATGGCTACACCTTC
CASSGFGTENGNYGYTF
>.|17|TRBJ2-5|TRBV9|TRBD2
TGTGCCAGCAGCGCCAACCCTTCCACTAGCGGCACAGAGACCCAGTACTTC
CASSANPSTSGTETQYF
>.|15|TRBJ1-1|TRBV19|.
TGTGCCAGCACTTGGACCAACCCAGGGAACACTGAAGCTTTCTTT
CASTWTNPGNTEAFF
>many|15|TRBJ2-7|TRBV7-6|.
TGTGCCAGCAGCTCCTTGACGGGACGCAACTACGAGCAGTACTTC
CASSSLTGRNYEQYF
>many|13|TRBJ2-5|TRBV20-1|TRBD2
TGCAGTGCTTTAGCGGGGGGAGGGGAGACCCAGTACTTC
CSALAGGGETQYF
>.|14|TRBJ1-1|TRBV28|.
TGTGCCAGCAGTTTGGCCAGCGCGAACACTGAAGCTTTCTTT
CASSLASANTEAFF
>few|17|TRBJ2-7|TRBV4-1|.
TGCGCCAGCAGCCAAGAGGGGGCTGCCCCCATCGTGTACGAGCAGTACTTC
CASSQEGAAPIVYEQYF
>.|14|TRBJ2-7|TRBV29-1|.
TGCAGCGTTGAGCGAGGAGACGGCCCCTCCGAGCAGTACTTC
CSVERGDGPSEQYF
>.|11|TRBJ1-2|TRBV30|.
TGTGCCTGGAACAGGACAGTCGGCTACACCTTC
CAWNRTVGYTF
>many|14|TRBJ2-1|TRBV20-1|TRBD1
TGCAGTGTTGAACACGGGACAGAGGGGAATGAGCAGTTCTTC
CSVEHGTEGNEQFF
>few|15|TRBJ2-1|TRBV5-1|TRBD1
TGCGCCAGCAGGACCGGGACAGGGGGAATAGGTGAGCAGTTCTTC
CASRTGTGGIGEQFF
>.|14|TRBJ2-3|TRBV27|.
TGTGCCAGCAGTCCCTCTCGGGTCACAGATACGCGGTATTTT
CASSPSRVTDTRYF
>many|12|TRBJ1-2|TRBV29-1|.
TGCAGCTTCCTGGGGACAACTAATGGCTACACCTTC
CSFLGTTNGYTF
>.|13|TRBJ1-2|TRBV6-1|TRBD1
TGTGCCAGCAGTGGGACAGGGATAGGTGGCTACACCTTC
CASSGTGIGGYTF